The 5 T cell receptor beta chains below come from one sample, sequenced in a study of blood T cell repertoires in COVID-19. TCRdb's copy holds only in-frame clones and misses some; the assay was immunoSEQ multiplex PCR. Seen here are roughly 100,000 clones, 87% observed once, and the top ten hold around 5.3%. Material for sequencing was peripheral blood. These receptors were taken from a woman between 50 and 59 years old with COVID-19, enrolled during active disease.

The chain carries TRBV7-9 and TRBJ2-2; 9 bases match TRBD2. CDR1 and CDR2 (germline): SEHNR, FQNEAQ (reference sequence). CDR3 length equals 15 residues. V trimming: 2 bases; J trimming: 7 bases; junction bases outside the gene matches: 5. CDR3 amino acids: CASSLKGLASGELFF. CDR3 sequence (DNA): TGTGCCAGCAGCTTAAAGGGACTAGCTAGCGGGGAGCTGTTTTTT.

This chain links TRBV2 with TRBJ2-1; D gene unclear. CDR1 is SNHLY, CDR2 FYNNEI, per germline. V was clipped by 3 bases and J by 0 bases, with 3 bases between them. CDR3 size: 13 residues. The CDR3 nucleotides are TGTGCCAGCAGTGACCGCTCCTACAATGAGCAGTTCTTC. It specifies CASSDRSYNEQFF. Full variable domain (outside the CDR3, taken from reference TRBV2 and TRBJ2-1): EPEVTQTPSHQVTQMGQEVILRCVPISNHLYFYWYRQILGQKVEFLVSFYNNEISEKSEIFDDQFSVERPDGSNFTLKIRSTKLEDSAMYFCASSDRSYNEQFFGPGTRLTVL.

The genes are TRBV30 and TRBJ1-4; 8 nucleotides match TRBD1. Germline V lookup: CDR1 GTSNPN, CDR2 SVGIG (reference sequence). The CDR3 totals 12 residues. V was pared by 8 bases and J by 4 bases, with 3 bases of the junction left unmatched. CDR3 amino acids: CAGRGRNEKLFF. Here the CDR3 DNA reads TGTGCCGGCAGGGGGCGTAATGAAAAACTGTTTTTT.

The V call is TRBV5-1, the J call TRBJ2-5; 7 bases are a match to TRBD1. Looked up from germline, CDR1 is SGHRS and CDR2 is YFSETQ. The CDR3 extends over 15 amino acids. The trim removed 4 bases at V and 0 bases at J, leaving 6 bases unmatched. The CDR3, as DNA: TGCGCCAGCAGCCTGACAGGGACGGACCAAGAGACCCAGTACTTC. It is translated as CASSLTGTDQETQYF.

The chain recombines TRBV9 with TRBJ2-3, with 9 bases aligning to TRBD1. The junction had 6 bases not matched to a gene; V was cut back by 3 bases and J by 4 bases. Germline V lookup: CDR1 SGDLS, CDR2 YYNGEE. The CDR3 is 15 amino acids. CDR3 region: CASSARTGASDTQYF. As DNA, the CDR3 is TGTGCCAGCAGCGCCCGGACAGGGGCTTCAGATACGCAGTATTTT.